Each of the 9 T cell receptor beta chains below was sequenced from the same sample in a study of tumor-infiltrating lymphocytes in primary liver carcinoma. Unsorted bulk tissue of roughly 19-30 mg yielded co-extracted RNA and DNA. With a constant-region primer, TCR beta cDNA was made from about 0.55 ug of total RNA. Three-round nested multiplex PCR performed with slightly modified ARM-PCR produced the TCR beta libraries. TRBV1-TRBV30 forward primers and a C-beta reverse primer were used in the first two PCR rounds, which each ran for approximately 9 cycles. In TCRdb, the multiplex PCR reads were re-called with MiXCR into one record per CDR3 protein. The table includes roughly 100,000 distinct CDR3 sequences, roughly 80% detected once. Sequencing was performed on liver tumor tissue from sampling region 3. Subset in this sample: tumor region T3, left-lateral pole. The receptors were gathered from a man aged 40-55 years with primary liver carcinoma and hepatitis B virus infection.

The chain uses TRBV12-3 or TRBV12-4 and TRBJ2-1; no clear D. The V gene lost 7 bases and the J gene lost 8 bases, with 9 bases spanning the gap. The CDR3 loop spans 11 amino acids. The CDR3 DNA reads TGTGCCAGCAACTCTACCGATGAGCAGTTCTTC. It codes for CASNSTDEQFF.

The sample holds many counts of this clonotype. The genes are TRBV7-7 and TRBJ2-1; D is perhaps TRBD1 (5 bases). Per germline, CDR1 SSHAT and CDR2 FNYEAQ (reference sequence). Trimming left V 4 bases short and J 0 bases short, with 7 bases between. CDR3 length equals 14 residues. As DNA, the CDR3 is TGTGCCAGCAGCTACGACAGCTCCTACAATGAGCAGTTCTTC. Protein: CASSYDSSYNEQFF. The full variable domain, its missing parts supplied by reference TRBV7-7 and TRBJ2-1, is GAGVSQSPRYKVTKRGQDVTLRCDPISSHATLYWYQQALGQGPEFLTYFNYEAQPDKSGLPSDRFSAERPEGSISTLTIQRTEQRDSAMYRCASSYDSSYNEQFFGPGTRLTVL.

Notes on this clonotype: Relative to the germline gene, one junction end is altered; a read error may explain this. The chain couples TRBV12-3 or TRBV12-4 to TRBJ1-1, with a possible D match to TRBD1 (5 bases). CDR3 length: 14 amino acids. CDR3 in DNA: TGTGCCAGCAGTATCGGGACCGGTGGAACTGAAGCTGTCTTT. Protein sequence: CASSIGTGGTEAVF.

As regards this clonotype: An end of the junction does not agree with germline; a read error may underlie this. This rearrangement joins TRBV11-1 to TRBJ2-4, with D possibly matching TRBD2 (6 bases). CDR3 length equals 17 residues. Germline CDR1 and CDR2: SGHAT and FQDESV (reference sequence). The CDR3 protein is CVSSFPETSGTENIQYF. The DNA of the CDR3 is TGTGTCAGCAGCTTTCCCGAGACTAGTGGGACCGAAAACATTCAGTACTTC.

On this clonotype: The junction shows a germline mismatch at one end, possibly a read error. The rearrangement links TRBV6-1 to TRBJ1-5; D unclear. The length of the CDR3 is 14 residues. Germline values: CDR1 MNHNS, CDR2 SASEGT. CDR3 sequence: CACSEARERAPQHF. The CDR3 DNA sequence: TGTGCCTGCAGTGAGGCGAGGGAAAGGGCGCCCCAACATTTT.

Comment on this clonotype: A read error may be the cause here, since a much bigger clone is one base away. The chain uses TRBV28 and TRBJ2-1; TRBD2 is a possible D gene (8 bases). Germline V CDR1 and CDR2: MDHEN, SYDVKM. V was shortened by 3 bases and J by 4 bases, with 31 bases between the two germline ends. The CDR3 is 21 amino acids. In nucleotides, the CDR3 is TGTGCCAGCAGTTTCAGGGGGAAGGGGACTGGCGGGAGGACGGGTTACAATGAGCAGTTCTTC. This translates into CASSFRGKGTGGRTGYNEQFF.

The chain couples TRBV6-5 to TRBJ1-4; a possible D gene is TRBD1 (5 bases). The germline CDR1 and CDR2 sequences are MNHEY and SVGAGI. This CDR3 is built from 15 residues. V was pared by 11 bases and J by 0 bases, with 16 bases between. The CDR3 bases are TGTGCCGACAGTCCATCAGGCGCAACTAATGAAAAACTGTTTTTT. Amino acids: CADSPSGATNEKLFF.

This chain uses TRBV20-1 with TRBJ2-1; 9 bases are a match to TRBD2. V lost 1 base to trimming and J lost 7 bases; unmatched junction nucleotides: 8. Germline CDR1 reads DFQATT; CDR2 reads SNEGSKA (reference sequence). The CDR3 runs to 15 residues. The CDR3, as DNA: TGCAGTGCTAGAGGGGGTAGCGGGAGCTTGAATGAGCAGTTCTTC. As protein: CSARGGSGSLNEQFF.

This clonotype was counted a single time. A read error may account for a junction end that differs from germline. This rearrangement joins TRBV6-5 to TRBJ2-1, with a weak D call TRBD2 (6 bases). Germline loops: CDR1 MNHEY, CDR2 SVGAGI. The CDR3 sequence is 17 residues long. In DNA form, the CDR3 reads TGTGGCAGCAGTTACTCTCTAGCGAGAGAGTGCTACAATGAGCAGTTCTTC. It specifies CGSSYSLARECYNEQFF.